One and the same sample provided the 27 T cell receptor beta chains below, sequenced in a study of neurological immune-mediated disorders. Each CDR3 protein gets one entry after TCRdb re-called the 5' RACE reads with MiXCR. The sample holds approximately 27,000 distinct CDR3 sequences, approximately 24% seen once. The sequenced sample was CD4+ T cells from blood. The receptors shown here come from a middle-aged man with HTLV-1-associated myelopathy (HAM/TSP).

V is TRBV29-1 and J is TRBJ2-7, with D possibly matching TRBD2 (7 bases). V was cut by 7 bases and J by 4 bases, with 17 bases left in between. Germline CDR1 is SQVTM and CDR2 is ANQGSEA. The length of the CDR3 is 13 residues. The CDR3 DNA reads as TGCAGCGGCGGGGGCGCTAATTCATACGAGCAGTACTTC. Translation gives CSGGGANSYEQYF.

The chain combines TRBV7-8 with TRBJ1-2; weak D call: TRBD1 (5 bases). V was clipped by 0 bases and J by 8 bases, with 13 bases between them. The CDR3 sequence is 14 residues long. Germline V gene lookup returns CDR1 SGHVS and CDR2 FQNEAQ. Here the CDR3 DNA reads TGTGCCAGCAGCTTAGCGGGGGGTGTGGAGGGCTACACCTTC. It translates to CASSLAGGVEGYTF.

In the case of this clonotype: Given a much more abundant clone one base away, this may be a read error. This chain links TRBV6-5 with TRBJ2-1, with 9 nucleotides matching TRBD2. The germline gives CDR1 MNHEY, CDR2 SVGAGI. V was pared by 6 bases and J by 7 bases, with 13 bases of the junction left unmatched. The CDR3 has 16 residues. The CDR3 is CASSQTGTSRSNEQFF. For the CDR3, the DNA is TGTGCCAGCAGCCAGACTGGGACTAGCAGGAGTAATGAGCAGTTCTTC.

The rearrangement uses TRBV20-1 and TRBJ1-2, with D unclear. The length of the CDR3 is 13 residues. V lost 6 bases to trimming and J lost 2 bases, with 13 bases between them. The germline CDR1 and CDR2 sequences are DFQATT and SNEGSKA (reference sequence). CDR3 sequence: CSAVVQPNYGYTF. The DNA of the CDR3 is TGCAGTGCAGTGGTACAGCCGAACTATGGCTACACCTTC.

This clonotype was seen a few times. One base away lies a much larger clone, so this may be a sequencing read error. This chain uses TRBV7-2 with TRBJ2-3; no clear D gene. Germline lookup yields CDR1 SGHTA and CDR2 FQGNSA. The CDR3 length is 14 residues. V was cut by 1 base and J by 0 bases, with 5 bases left in between. CDR3 nucleotides: TGTGCCAGCAGCTTAGACCCTAGCACAGATACGCAGTATTTT. Amino acid sequence: CASSLDPSTDTQYF.

Many counts were recorded for this clonotype. V is TRBV18 and J is TRBJ1-1; D might be TRBD1 (6 bases). The V gene's germline CDR1 is KGHSH and CDR2 LQKENI. The CDR3 is 13 residues long. With 10 bases removed from V and 3 bases from J, the gap between germline ends came to 15 bases. CDR3 DNA: TGTGCCACCTTACAGGGATTGGACACTGAAGCTTTCTTT. Residues: CATLQGLDTEAFF.

This clonotype was counted between two and nine times. The rearrangement links TRBV20-1 to TRBJ2-1, with unresolved D. Germline-derived CDR1 and CDR2 are DFQATT and SNEGSKA (reference sequence). The CDR3 spans 16 residues. Deletions cut 4 bases from V and 4 bases from J, with 20 bases between. The CDR3 loop reads CSANTRTQSTYNEQFF. The CDR3 DNA follows: TGCAGTGCTAATACGAGGACCCAATCGACTTACAATGAGCAGTTCTTC.

This clonotype appeared many times. This rearrangement joins TRBV10-3 to TRBJ1-2; maybe TRBD1 (6 bases). CDR1 ENHRY and CDR2 SYGVKD come from the germline V gene. There are 13 residues in the CDR3. Trimming left V 2 bases short and J 8 bases short, with 12 bases between. CDR3 sequence reads: CAISEAGGGGYTF. The CDR3 region has the DNA TGTGCCATCAGTGAGGCCGGGGGCGGAGGCTACACCTTC.

V and J are TRBV18 and TRBJ2-2; D is uncertain. Trimming removed 2 bases at V and 1 base at J, with 14 bases between. This CDR3 comprises 17 residues. Germline V gives CDR1 KGHSH, CDR2 LQKENI. The CDR3 region is CASSPGSRLGNTGELFF. The CDR3 nucleotides are TGTGCCAGCTCACCAGGCAGTCGTCTTGGGAACACCGGGGAGCTGTTTTTT.

This clonotype was recorded many times. The chain recombines TRBV4-1 with TRBJ2-4; D possibly corresponds to TRBD1 (6 bases). The germline V and J ends were trimmed by 1 base and 8 bases, with 24 bases remaining between them. Looked up from germline, CDR1 is MGHRA and CDR2 is YSYEKL. The CDR3 loop spans 18 amino acids. CDR3 DNA sequence: TGCGCCAGCAGCCAAGTCTGGGCTTATGCCAGGACAGCGGACATTCAGTACTTC. It specifies CASSQVWAYARTADIQYF.

The sample holds many counts of this clonotype. This chain uses TRBV7-3 with TRBJ2-3; D is unclear. This CDR3 is built from 12 residues. The V gene's germline CDR1 is SGHTA and CDR2 FQGTGA. Trimming left V 5 bases short and J 9 bases short, with 12 bases between. The chain's CDR3 is CASSLSQGTQYF. The CDR3, as DNA: TGTGCCAGCAGCCTCTCCCAAGGGACGCAGTATTTT.

The chain has TRBV20-1 and TRBJ2-2, with TRBD2 identical over 12 bases. The germline CDR1 and CDR2 sequences are DFQATT and SNEGSKA (reference sequence). V was clipped by 5 bases and J by 6 bases; unmatched bases: 16. CDR3 length equals 18 residues. CDR3 loop: CSASSSGRVRGRAGELFF. CDR3 bases: TGCAGTGCTTCTTCTAGCGGGAGGGTTAGGGGCCGCGCCGGGGAGCTGTTTTTT.

This clonotype was counted only a few times. Relative to the germline gene, one junction end is altered; a read error may explain this. The chain is built from TRBV7-9 and TRBJ2-1; TRBD2 is a possible D gene (6 bases). The CDR3 consists of 16 residues. Germline V gene lookup returns CDR1 SEHNR and CDR2 FQNEAQ (reference sequence). CDR3 nucleotide sequence: TGTGCAAGCAGACCCACACCCACGGGGGCCTACAATGAGCAGTTCTTC. This sequence encodes CASRPTPTGAYNEQFF.

This clonotype has a count of ten or more. This sequence joins TRBV7-3 and TRBJ2-1, with 11 nucleotides matching TRBD2. Germline values: CDR1 SGHTA, CDR2 FQGTGA. This CDR3 comprises 16 residues. Trimming at V came to 4 bases and at J to 9 bases, leaving 11 bases not matched to a gene. CDR3 protein: CASSSHTSGRSTEQFF. The CDR3 nucleotides read TGTGCCAGCAGCTCACACACTAGCGGGAGAAGTACTGAGCAGTTCTTC.

For this clonotype: At one end the junction does not follow the germline gene, possibly because of a read error. The chain links TRBV5-6 to TRBJ2-7; tentatively, D is TRBD2 (5 bases). CDR3 length equals 15 residues. Germline-derived CDR1 and CDR2 are SGHDT and YYEEEE. The CDR3: CASSFGDSGRNEQYF. In DNA, the CDR3 is TGCGCCAGCAGCTTCGGGGATTCGGGAAGAAACGAGCAGTACTTC.

This clonotype showed up many times. The chain uses TRBV5-1 and TRBJ1-1, with D maybe TRBD1 (5 bases). CDR1 SGHRS and CDR2 YFSETQ come from the germline V gene. V was trimmed by 3 bases and J by 12 bases, leaving 18 bases between them. The CDR3 sequence is 13 residues long. DNA of the CDR3: TGCGCCAGCAGCTCCGCGGGGGGGGGGACGTCTTTCTTT. Translated, it gives CASSSAGGGTSFF.

V and J are TRBV3-1 and TRBJ1-1; no clear D gene. This CDR3 has 14 residues. The germline V gene encodes CDR1 LGHDT and CDR2 YNNKEL (reference sequence). V was cut by 3 bases and J by 1 base, with 9 bases left in between. The CDR3, as DNA: TGTGCCAGCAGCCATGGTAACAGGAACACTGAAGCTTTCTTT. Protein product: CASSHGNRNTEAFF. The whole variable domain, filled in from reference TRBV3-1 and TRBJ1-1, reads DTAVSQTPKYLVTQMGNDKSIKCEQNLGHDTMYWYKQDSKKFLKIMFSYNNKELIINETVPNRFSPKSPDKAHLNLHINSLELGDSAVYFCASSHGNRNTEAFFGQGTRLTVV.

The table lists this clonotype with many counts. This chain connects TRBV6-5 to TRBJ1-5, with D possibly being TRBD1 (6 bases). In germline, CDR1 is MNHEY, CDR2 SVGAGI. The length of the CDR3 is 15 residues. Trimming removed 7 bases at V and 6 bases at J, with 19 bases between. CDR3: CASKMGPRGSQPQHF. CDR3 in DNA: TGTGCCAGCAAAATGGGACCTAGGGGGTCTCAGCCCCAGCATTTT.

This clonotype was seen ten or more times. The gene calls are TRBV5-1 and TRBJ2-7, with TRBD2 matching over 7 bases. CDR3 length: 15 amino acids. After removal of 4 bases from V and 3 bases from J, the junction contained 10 bases not matched to a gene. The germline CDR1 and CDR2 sequences are SGHRS and YFSETQ. CDR3 protein: CASSPGLGQLYEQYF. In nucleotides, the CDR3 is TGCGCCAGCAGCCCCGGACTAGGGCAACTCTACGAGCAGTACTTC. Based on the CDR3 plus reference TRBV5-1 and TRBJ2-7, the full variable domain is KAGVTQTPRYLIKTRGQQVTLSCSPISGHRSVSWYQQTPGQGLQFLFEYFSETQRNKGNFPGRFSGRQFSNSRSEMNVSTLELGDSALYLCASSPGLGQLYEQYFGPGTRLTVT.

This clonotype has a count of ten or more. This chain joins TRBV3-1 and TRBJ1-4; D remains unclear. With 3 bases removed from V and 8 bases from J, the gap between germline ends came to 16 bases. The CDR3 extends over 15 amino acids. Germline lookup yields CDR1 LGHDT and CDR2 YNNKEL (reference sequence). The CDR3 sequence is CASSHRGGGFEKLFF. In nucleotides, the CDR3 is TGTGCCAGCAGCCACCGAGGAGGAGGGTTCGAAAAACTGTTTTTT.

This clonotype has ten or more counts. The V call is TRBV5-1, the J call TRBJ1-2, with unresolved D. The CDR3 has 16 residues. V was clipped by 0 bases and J by 1 base, with 13 bases between them. The germline CDR1 and CDR2 sequences are SGHRS and YFSETQ. The CDR3 sequence: CASSLGFTAVNYGYTF. For the CDR3, the DNA is TGCGCCAGCAGCTTGGGTTTTACGGCAGTTAACTATGGCTACACCTTC.

This clonotype occurred many times. The chain is built from TRBV20-1 and TRBJ2-2; TRBD2 matches at 11 bases. Germline trimming cut 6 bases from V and 4 bases from J; bases unmatched to any gene: 7. Looked up from germline, CDR1 is DFQATT and CDR2 is SNEGSKA (reference sequence). The CDR3 extends over 15 amino acids. CDR3 region: CSATVSGRATGELFF. Written as DNA, the CDR3 is TGCAGTGCCACCGTTAGCGGGAGGGCCACCGGGGAGCTGTTTTTT.

The table lists this clonotype with many counts. The chain employs TRBV3-1 and TRBJ2-2; the D gene is possibly TRBD2 (5 bases). Per the germline V gene, CDR1 is LGHDT and CDR2 is YNNKEL (reference sequence). Trimming cost V 5 bases and J 6 bases, with 16 bases left between them. The CDR3 has 15 amino acids. CDR3 sequence (DNA): TGTGCCAGCAGCTGGTCCGGGATTCTGGCCGGGGAGCTGTTTTTT. Protein product: CASSWSGILAGELFF.

This clonotype was counted many times. The chain couples TRBV5-6 to TRBJ2-7, with TRBD1 matching 11 bases. V gave up 1 base and J gave up 7 bases; unmatched junction bases: 4. This CDR3 is built from 14 residues. Per the germline V gene, CDR1 is SGHDT and CDR2 is YYEEEE. The CDR3 sequence is CASSLIGTGGEQYF. In DNA, the CDR3 is TGTGCCAGCAGCTTGATCGGGACAGGGGGGGAGCAGTACTTC.

This clonotype was picked up many times. The chain uses TRBV7-3 and TRBJ2-1; no reliable D call. Germline values: CDR1 SGHTA, CDR2 FQGTGA. The V end lost 1 base, the J end lost 8 bases, and 12 bases lay between the germline ends. The CDR3 length is 14 residues. CDR3 sequence: CASSLSGWSDEQFF. For the CDR3, the DNA is TGTGCCAGCAGCTTAAGCGGCTGGAGCGATGAGCAGTTCTTC.

This clonotype was seen repeatedly, ten times or more. This sequence joins TRBV11-1 and TRBJ1-1; weak D call: TRBD1 (6 bases). The CDR3 is made up of 16 amino acids. The V end lost 6 bases, the J end lost 4 bases, and 21 bases lay between the germline ends. Germline CDR1 reads SGHAT; CDR2 reads FQDESV (reference sequence). CDR3 amino acids: CASRQGPTERSTEAFF. CDR3 nucleotide sequence: TGTGCCAGCAGACAGGGACCGACTGAAAGAAGCACTGAAGCTTTCTTT.

This clonotype was detected ten times or more. V usage is TRBV20-1 and J usage is TRBJ2-5; D may match TRBD1 or TRBD2 (5 bases each). Trimming pared 6 bases from V and 1 base from J, leaving 15 bases between. The CDR3 runs 14 residues. Germline lookup yields CDR1 DFQATT and CDR2 SNEGSKA (reference sequence). Here the CDR3 reads CSAWDLSIQETQYF. CDR3 bases: TGCAGTGCATGGGACCTAAGTATCCAAGAGACCCAGTACTTC.